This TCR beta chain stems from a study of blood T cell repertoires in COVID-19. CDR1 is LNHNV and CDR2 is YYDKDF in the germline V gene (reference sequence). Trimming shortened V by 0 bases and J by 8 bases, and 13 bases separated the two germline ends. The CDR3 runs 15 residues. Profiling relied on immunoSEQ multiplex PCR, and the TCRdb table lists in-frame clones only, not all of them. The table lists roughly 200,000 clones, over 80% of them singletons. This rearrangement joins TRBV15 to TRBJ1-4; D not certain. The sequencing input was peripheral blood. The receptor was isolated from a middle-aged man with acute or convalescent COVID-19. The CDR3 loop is CATSRDPGIWEKLFF. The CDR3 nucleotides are TGTGCCACCAGCAGAGATCCGGGGATATGGGAAAAACTGTTTTTT.